This entry is about one T cell receptor beta chain. Its antigen remains unidentified. The V gene lost 0 bases and the J gene lost 13 bases, with 7 bases spanning the gap. This CDR3 comprises 11 residues. Germline CDR1 is SGHAT and CDR2 is FQNNGV. The PCR was carried out with 60 Vbeta primers and 13 Jbeta primers. The protocol was immunoSEQ multiplex PCR, while the TCRdb copy is restricted to in-frame clones and leaves out a portion. Counted here are some 140,000 clones, about three quarters occurring once; the ten biggest clones make up 1% to 1.5%. The data belong to a study of cytomegalovirus exposure and HLA in healthy donors. In the study overall: Out of several hundred genotyped donors, less than 90% belonged to the Caucasian-associated ancestry cluster.

General study findings and limits: There were reportedly fewer N-insertions in an Asian-associated ancestry cluster than the roughly 670-donor mean, in a later analysis.

The chain uses TRBV11-2 and TRBJ2-1, with a tentative D call TRBD2 (5 bases). Sequenced material: PBMCs. The sequence was collected from a woman between 35 and 50 years old in good health and CMV-seronegative. This chain's CDR3 is CASSLDRLQFF. In nucleotides, the CDR3 is TGTGCCAGCAGCTTAGATAGACTACAGTTCTTC.